This T cell receptor beta chain was recovered during a study of cytomegalovirus exposure and HLA in healthy donors. For this clone: Its target is unknown.

Primers for the PCR totalled 60 Vbeta and 13 Jbeta. Clones were read by immunoSEQ multiplex PCR, and TCRdb kept only the in-frame ones, dropping some. Here the sample spans about 160,000 clones, 75% to 85% being singletons. With V trimmed by 6 bases and J by 3 bases, 16 bases remained unmatched. Germline loops: CDR1 MNHEY, CDR2 SMNVEV (reference sequence). This CDR3 spans 17 amino acids. Study-wide findings and caveats: According to a later analysis, donors in an Asian-associated ancestry cluster reportedly had fewer N-insertions than the approximately 670-donor mean. The study designated fewer than 200 TCR beta chains cytomegalovirus-associated.

The V gene is TRBV27, the J gene TRBJ2-7; 8 bases fit TRBD1. The material sequenced was PBMCs. This clonotype originated in a human donor in good health. The CDR3 protein is CASSSPPPTGGGYEQYF. CDR3 bases: TGTGCCAGCAGCTCTCCCCCGCCTACAGGGGGAGGCTACGAGCAGTACTTC.